The source of this TCR beta chain is a study of blood T cell repertoires in COVID-19. For the study at large: T cells, B-cell-depleted T cells, or PBMCs provided the cDNA or gDNA that served as material.

Residents of around 24 US areas, aged roughly 18 to 89 years, made up the participants. Profiled with immunoSEQ multiplex PCR; TCRdb holds only in-frame clones, not every one. The sample records 250,000 or so clones, approximately 90% being singletons. The ends were cut back, 3 bases at V and 0 bases at J, with 8 bases in the middle. CDR1 is MNHEY, CDR2 SVGAGI, per germline. The CDR3 spans 14 residues. The sequenced material came from PBMCs or T cells enriched from blood (not recorded which). This sequence joins TRBV6-5 and TRBJ1-1, with TRBD1 as a possible D gene (5 bases). The origin of this receptor is a man between 40 and 49 years old who had been exposed to COVID-19. The CDR3 sequence: CASSYQGMNTEAFF. CDR3 in DNA: TGTGCCAGCAGTTATCAGGGTATGAACACTGAAGCTTTCTTT.